Shown below are 30 T cell receptor beta chains from a single sample sequenced in a study of molecular identifiers for immune sequencing clone quantification. TCRdb processed the PCR reads anew with MiXCR; each CDR3 protein has one entry. The table lists some 320,000 distinct CDR3 sequences, 24% of them singletons. The specimen sequenced was naive CD8+ T cells from blood, with Jurkat cell RNA spiked in. As to subset: FACS-sorted CD8+CD4-CCR7+CD45RA+ naive T cells. The receptors stem from a human donor in good health. Some libraries in this study had Jurkat cell RNA spiked in.

V gene TRBV12-2 combines with J gene TRBJ1-5. TRBV12-2 has pseudogene status. The CDR3 consists of 20 residues. The CDR3 DNA reads as TGTGCAAGTCGCCCCGCCTCGGTAAGGGGGGACTATATCGGCAATCAGCCCCCGCATTTT. It codes for CASRPASVRGDYIGNQPPHF.

This clonotype was recorded a few times. The chain has TRBV7-2 and TRBJ2-7, with TRBD1 matching 11 bases. The CDR3 length is 17 residues. After removal of 2 bases from V and 2 bases from J, the junction contained 8 bases not matched to a gene. Looked up from germline, CDR1 is SGHTA and CDR2 is FQGNSA. The CDR3 spells CASSLFGTGGSAYEQYF. In DNA form, the CDR3 reads TGTGCCAGCAGCTTATTTGGGACAGGGGGTTCCGCCTACGAGCAGTACTTC. The full variable domain, in which reference TRBV7-2 and TRBJ2-7 provide the parts outside the CDR3, is GAGVSQSPSNKVTEKGKDVELRCDPISGHTALYWYRQSLGQGLEFLIYFQGNSAPDKSGLPSDRFSAERTGGSVSTLTIQRTQQEDSAVYLCASSLFGTGGSAYEQYFGPGTRLTVT.

This clonotype came up many times. The chain couples TRBV5-1 to TRBJ1-1; D unresolved. V dropped 3 bases and J dropped 1 base, with 10 bases sitting between them. Germline CDR1 and CDR2: SGHRS and YFSETQ. CDR3 length: 14 amino acids. CDR3 in amino acids: CASSYGSGNTEAFF. CDR3 DNA: TGCGCCAGCAGCTATGGATCGGGGAACACTGAAGCTTTCTTT.

This clonotype was counted ten times or more. The chain couples TRBV5-1 to TRBJ2-3, with 7 nucleotides matching TRBD1. V trimming: 4 bases; J trimming: 2 bases; junction bases outside the gene matches: 4. Germline CDR1 and CDR2: SGHRS and YFSETQ. This CDR3 contains 14 residues. This CDR3 is CASSMTGNTDTQYF. CDR3 coding DNA: TGCGCCAGCAGCATGACAGGGAACACAGATACGCAGTATTTT.

This chain uses TRBV20-1 with TRBJ1-5; the D gene is possibly TRBD1 (6 bases). Germline-derived CDR1 and CDR2 are DFQATT and SNEGSKA (reference sequence). This CDR3 has 16 residues. V lost 6 bases and J 0 bases, leaving 18 bases between the germline ends. CDR3 DNA sequence: TGCAGTGCCGGTCCGGGACACCGCTATAGCAATCAGCCCCAGCATTTT. The encoded protein is CSAGPGHRYSNQPQHF.

This clonotype has only one observation. Just one base apart from a much larger clone, this may be a read error. The chain links TRBV5-3 to TRBJ1-1, with D uncertain. TRBV5-3 is annotated as an ORF whose role is uncertain. This CDR3 comprises 13 residues. CDR3 loop: CASSLSVNTEALF. The DNA for the CDR3 is TGTGCCAGCAGCTTGTCGGTGAACACTGAAGCTTTATTT.

For this clonotype: No conserved phenylalanine or tryptophan is present at the end of the CDR3, so a read error is the likely explanation. V is TRBV4-3 and J is TRBJ1-5; a possible D gene is TRBD1 (5 bases). V dropped 0 bases and J dropped 4 bases, with 16 bases sitting between them. This CDR3 is built from 17 residues. CDR1 LGHNA and CDR2 YSLEER come from the germline V gene. CDR3 in DNA: TGCGCCAGCAGCCAAGATAGGAACCCAGGGAATAATCAGCCCCAGCATCTT. Residues: CASSQDRNPGNNQPQHL.

This clonotype was counted between two and nine times. V is TRBV5-1 and J is TRBJ2-7, with a tentative D call TRBD1 (6 bases). The CDR3 is made up of 14 amino acids. The V gene lost 4 bases and the J gene lost 0 bases, with 11 bases spanning the gap. From germline, CDR1 is SGHRS and CDR2 YFSETQ. CDR3 sequence (DNA): TGCGCCAGCAGCCCGGACAGTAACTCCTACGAGCAGTACTTC. Its protein product is CASSPDSNSYEQYF.

This clonotype has at least ten counts. The V and J genes are TRBV29-1 and TRBJ2-3; no firm D call. Looked up from germline, CDR1 is SQVTM and CDR2 is ANQGSEA. V was cut by 0 bases and J by 2 bases, with 6 bases left in between. CDR3 length: 13 amino acids. The CDR3 is CSVEDPYTDTQYF. In DNA, the CDR3 is TGCAGCGTTGAAGATCCCTACACAGATACGCAGTATTTT.

CDR3 amino acids: CASSETASQETQYF. The CDR3 coding sequence is TGTGCCAGCAGTGAAACGGCGTCTCAAGAGACCCAGTACTTC. This chain connects TRBV2 to TRBJ2-5; D remains unclear. The CDR3 sequence is 14 residues long. V lost 2 bases and J lost 2, with 9 bases in between. Germline-derived CDR1 and CDR2 are SNHLY and FYNNEI.

This clonotype was observed a few times. A junction end diverges from the germline sequence, so it may reflect a read error. The V call is TRBV6-2 or TRBV6-3, the J call TRBJ2-1; no clear D gene. CDR3 length: 13 residues. CDR1 is MNHEY, CDR2 SVGEGT, per germline. The CDR3 coding sequence is TGTGCTAGCAGTTACTCTGAGGTCAATGAGCAGTTCTTC. Its protein is CASSYSEVNEQFF.

This clonotype was counted many times. The chain recombines TRBV6-5 with TRBJ1-4, with D uncertain. Germline V gene lookup returns CDR1 MNHEY and CDR2 SVGAGI. Trimming shortened V by 2 bases and J by 8 bases, and 12 bases separated the two germline ends. This CDR3 comprises 14 residues. DNA of the CDR3: TGTGCCAGCAGTTACGACACTAGAGGAGAAAAACTGTTTTTT. This encodes CASSYDTRGEKLFF.

This clonotype occurred a few times. The V call is TRBV20-1, the J call TRBJ2-3, with D perhaps matching TRBD2 (6 bases). Trimming pared 1 base from V and 1 base from J, leaving 12 bases between. Germline V lookup: CDR1 DFQATT, CDR2 SNEGSKA (reference sequence). The CDR3 contains 15 residues. The CDR3, as DNA: TGCAGTGCTAGAGTGAACCTAGCGCGCACAGATACGCAGTATTTT. Amino acids: CSARVNLARTDTQYF.

This clonotype was counted ten times or more. V gene TRBV20-1 combines with J gene TRBJ2-3, with 9 bases aligning to TRBD2. Germline values: CDR1 DFQATT, CDR2 SNEGSKA (reference sequence). The trim removed 3 bases at V and 7 bases at J, leaving 5 bases unmatched. The CDR3 totals 13 residues. CDR3 amino acids: CSARAGTSHTQYF. Here the CDR3 DNA reads TGCAGTGCTAGGGCCGGGACTAGCCATACGCAGTATTTT.

In this sample, this clonotype turned up a few times. The chain employs TRBV19 and TRBJ2-5; 8 bases line up with TRBD2. V shed 9 bases, J shed 9 bases, and the junction held 12 bases outside the gene matches. This CDR3 has 13 amino acids. Germline-derived CDR1 and CDR2 are LNHDA and SQIVND (reference sequence). CDR3 amino acids: CASRGGLSLAQYF. For the CDR3, the DNA is TGTGCCAGCCGGGGGGGTCTATCTCTGGCCCAGTACTTC.

This clonotype has only a few counts. The J gene is TRBJ2-7, the V gene TRBV5-1; D call uncertain. The CDR3 sequence is 14 residues long. V lost 3 bases and J 3 bases, leaving 13 bases between the germline ends. CDR1 SGHRS and CDR2 YFSETQ come from the germline V gene. CDR3 nucleotides: TGCGCCAGCAGCTCGGGCCAGGACGTCTACGAGCAGTACTTC. Encoded protein: CASSSGQDVYEQYF.

About this clonotype: Germline and junction disagree at one end, which may indicate a read error. The CDR3 spells CASSATRGGAVYNAQFF. CDR3 in DNA: TGTGCCAGCAGCGCGACTCGCGGGGGGGCCGTCTACAATGCGCAGTTCTTC. The chain couples TRBV7-9 to TRBJ2-1, with 9 bases lining up with TRBD2. Germline V gives CDR1 SEHNR, CDR2 FQNEAQ (reference sequence). This CDR3 has 17 residues.

The V and J genes are TRBV28 and TRBJ1-4; 7 bases agree with TRBD1. The CDR3 sequence is 14 residues long. Per the germline V gene, CDR1 is MDHEN and CDR2 is SYDVKM. Trimming cost V 5 bases and J 3 bases; bases outside gene matches: 3. The DNA for the CDR3 is TGTGCCAGCAGTCGGGACAGCTCTAATGAAAAACTGTTTTTT. Its translation: CASSRDSSNEKLFF.

This clonotype was observed a few times. This chain connects TRBV3-1 to TRBJ2-7, with 8 bases aligning to TRBD1. Germline assignment: CDR1 LGHDT and CDR2 YNNKEL (reference sequence). The CDR3 totals 15 residues. After removal of 4 bases from V and 2 bases from J, the junction contained 7 bases not matched to a gene. CDR3 sequence reads: CASSPGTGFAYEQYF. CDR3 DNA sequence: TGTGCCAGCAGCCCGGGGACAGGATTCGCCTACGAGCAGTACTTC.

The chain couples TRBV7-9 to TRBJ2-7; 10 bases fit TRBD2. The CDR3 contains 15 residues. Germline V gene sequence: CDR1 SEHNR, CDR2 FQNEAQ (reference sequence). The V gene end was trimmed by 5 bases and the J gene end by 3 bases; junction bases not matched to a gene: 7. The CDR3 nucleotides are TGTGCCAGCAGCGCCTCTAGCGGGGGCCTCTACGAGCAGTACTTC. It codes for CASSASSGGLYEQYF.

This chain connects TRBV4-1 to TRBJ2-3; 7 bases line up with TRBD2. Germline-derived CDR1 and CDR2 are MGHRA and YSYEKL. The CDR3 has 16 amino acids. V shed 0 bases, J shed 2 bases, and the junction held 5 bases outside the gene matches. The CDR3 nucleotides read TGCGCCAGCAGCCAAGAGGGGGGACTAATCACAGATACGCAGTATTTT. This sequence encodes CASSQEGGLITDTQYF.

This chain connects TRBV27 to TRBJ2-3; 12 bases map to TRBD2. This CDR3 region has 18 residues. After removal of 1 base from V and 0 bases from J, the junction contained 5 bases not matched to a gene. Germline CDR1 is MNHEY and CDR2 is SMNVEV (reference sequence). CDR3 amino acids: CASSLLGTSGPSTDTQYF. CDR3 DNA: TGTGCCAGCAGTTTATTAGGGACTAGCGGGCCTAGCACAGATACGCAGTATTTT.

Ten or more counts support this clonotype. The chain combines TRBV7-9 with TRBJ1-1; D is unclear. The CDR3 covers 13 residues. V lost 5 bases to trimming and J lost 3 bases, with 10 bases between them. Germline values: CDR1 SEHNR, CDR2 FQNEAQ (reference sequence). The CDR3, as DNA: TGTGCCAGCAGCCCGGCCCCCCACACTGAAGCTTTCTTT. Amino acid sequence: CASSPAPHTEAFF.

This clonotype came up many times. The genes are TRBV27 and TRBJ1-6; possibly TRBD1 for D (6 bases). V lost 6 bases and J lost 7, with 19 bases in between. Germline V lookup: CDR1 MNHEY, CDR2 SMNVEV (reference sequence). This CDR3 contains 16 residues. This CDR3 is CASSPYTGTLNSPLHF. In DNA, the CDR3 is TGTGCCAGCAGCCCATACACAGGGACGCTGAATTCACCCCTCCACTTT.

This clonotype showed up just a few times. The V call is TRBV20-1, the J call TRBJ2-5; 12 bases agree with TRBD2. This CDR3 region has 17 residues. Germline V gene lookup returns CDR1 DFQATT and CDR2 SNEGSKA (reference sequence). J gave up 5 bases and V 5 bases, and 15 bases lay outside the gene matches. CDR3 region: CSAAILRLAGVIETQYF. The CDR3 coding sequence is TGCAGTGCTGCCATCCTCAGACTAGCGGGAGTGATCGAGACCCAGTACTTC.

With respect to this clonotype: A much larger clone lies one base from this, so it may be a read error. The V gene is TRBV20-1, the J gene TRBJ1-2; D is unresolved. The CDR3 is 9 residues long. Germline assignment: CDR1 DFQATT and CDR2 SNEGSKA (reference sequence). The CDR3 region is CSASYGYAF. DNA of the CDR3: TGCAGTGCTAGTTATGGCTACGCCTTC.

The chain carries TRBV20-1 and TRBJ2-7; 10 bases agree with TRBD1. J was trimmed by 4 bases and V by 0 bases; bases with no gene match: 6. This CDR3 is built from 15 residues. Germline V gene sequence: CDR1 DFQATT, CDR2 SNEGSKA (reference sequence). The DNA for the CDR3 is TGCAGTGCTAGAGACCAGGACAGGGGGTGGTACGAGCAGTACTTC. This gives the protein CSARDQDRGWYEQYF.

The chain employs TRBV12-3 or TRBV12-4 and TRBJ2-5, with 8 bases identical to TRBD2. J was trimmed by 2 bases and V by 4 bases; bases with no gene match: 6. The CDR3 length is 15 residues. The CDR3 region has the DNA TGTGCCAGCAGTTCCGGACTAGCCACACAAGAGACCCAGTACTTC. The encoded protein is CASSSGLATQETQYF.

A note on this clonotype: A much larger clone is a single base away; this may be a read error. V and J are TRBV7-9 and TRBJ2-5; a possible D gene is TRBD1 (6 bases). This CDR3 region has 14 residues. CDR1 and CDR2 from the germline V gene are SEHNR and FQNEAQ (reference sequence). In DNA form, the CDR3 reads TGTGCCAGCAGCTCGGTGGACAGACAAGAGACCCAGCACTTC. Encoded protein: CASSSVDRQETQHF.

In this sample, this clonotype turned up many times. This chain links TRBV6-1 with TRBJ2-7; D unclear. Germline lookup yields CDR1 MNHNS and CDR2 SASEGT. V gave up 8 bases and J gave up 1 base, with 9 bases separating them. CDR3 length: 12 residues. This chain's CDR3 is CASGTNSYEQYF. The CDR3 region has the DNA TGTGCCAGCGGCACAAATTCCTACGAGCAGTACTTC.